The rows below give T cell receptor beta chains drawn from one sample of a study of post-analysis software for immune sequencing data. TCRdb redid the calling of the PCR reads with MiXCR, one entry per CDR3 protein. Among 750,000 to 950,000 distinct CDR3 sequences listed, about 57% were seen once. The sequenced sample was blood. The receptors originated from a girl under 18 with multiple sclerosis. CDR3s include the opening cysteine and the closing phenylalanine or tryptophan. A D gene is named only where the DNA matches it firmly. Clone size is not always given. Where it is, it says once, few, many or a class for expanded clones.

abundance: NA
v_gene: TRBV29-1
d_gene: NA
j_gene: TRBJ1-2
CDR3aa: CSVEREGIGYGYTF
CDR3nt: TGCAGCGTTGAACGTGAGGGGATTGGCTATGGCTACACCTTC

abundance: NA
v_gene: TRBV6-2/TRBV6-3
d_gene: TRBD1
j_gene: TRBJ2-1
CDR3aa: CASSSWGQGGYEQFF
CDR3nt: TGTGCCAGCAGTTCCTGGGGACAGGGGGGATATGAGCAGTTCTTC

abundance: NA
v_gene: TRBV19
d_gene: TRBD1
j_gene: TRBJ1-1
CDR3aa: CASSLLQGADTEAFF
CDR3nt: TGTGCCAGTAGTCTGCTACAGGGGGCAGATACTGAAGCTTTCTTT

abundance: NA
v_gene: TRBV6-5
d_gene: TRBD2
j_gene: TRBJ2-1
CDR3aa: CASSYSNLAGVYNEQFF
CDR3nt: TGTGCCAGCAGTTACTCGAATTTAGCGGGAGTGTACAATGAGCAGTTCTTC

abundance: NA
v_gene: TRBV3-1
d_gene: TRBD1
j_gene: TRBJ1-2
CDR3aa: CASSSRDRGGGYTF
CDR3nt: TGTGCCAGCAGCTCAAGGGACAGGGGGGGAGGCTACACCTTC

abundance: NA
v_gene: TRBV20-1
d_gene: TRBD2
j_gene: TRBJ2-7
CDR3aa: CSARDEELAGTAYEQYF
CDR3nt: TGCAGTGCTAGAGATGAGGAACTAGCGGGAACAGCCTACGAGCAGTACTTC

abundance: NA
v_gene: TRBV7-6
d_gene: TRBD2
j_gene: TRBJ2-1
CDR3aa: CASSLGGSSGYNEQFF
CDR3nt: TGTGCCAGCAGCTTAGGGGGGTCTAGCGGGTACAATGAGCAGTTCTTC

abundance: few
v_gene: TRBV18
d_gene: NA
j_gene: TRBJ2-7
CDR3aa: CASSPLGSQASGYEQYF
CDR3nt: TGTGCCAGCTCACCACTTGGTTCTCAGGCCAGCGGATACGAGCAGTACTTC

abundance: NA
v_gene: TRBV29-1
d_gene: TRBD2
j_gene: TRBJ2-3
CDR3aa: CSVDIGLAGGGTQYF
CDR3nt: TGCAGCGTTGATATCGGACTAGCGGGAGGGGGCACGCAGTATTTT

abundance: NA
v_gene: TRBV27
d_gene: NA
j_gene: TRBJ2-7
CDR3aa: CASSTYRVSYEQYF
CDR3nt: TGTGCCAGCAGTACGTACAGGGTCTCCTACGAGCAGTACTTC

abundance: NA
v_gene: TRBV6-6
d_gene: NA
j_gene: TRBJ2-3
CDR3aa: CASKRASDNTDTQYF
CDR3nt: TGTGCCAGCAAGAGGGCTAGCGACAACACAGATACGCAGTATTTT

abundance: NA
v_gene: TRBV12-3/TRBV12-4
d_gene: NA
j_gene: TRBJ2-1
CDR3aa: CASSPSGYEQFF
CDR3nt: TGTGCCAGCAGCCCGAGCGGCTATGAGCAGTTCTTC

abundance: few
v_gene: TRBV7-9
d_gene: TRBD2
j_gene: TRBJ2-1
CDR3aa: CASSLVPSGRGNEQFF
CDR3nt: TGTGCCAGCAGCTTAGTTCCTAGCGGGAGGGGCAATGAGCAGTTCTTC

abundance: NA
v_gene: TRBV27
d_gene: TRBD2
j_gene: TRBJ2-7
CDR3aa: CASSPRTRGISYEQYF
CDR3nt: TGTGCCAGCAGTCCCAGGACTAGAGGAATTTCCTACGAGCAGTACTTC

abundance: NA
v_gene: TRBV6-2/TRBV6-3
d_gene: NA
j_gene: TRBJ2-7
CDR3aa: CASIPTCYEQYF
CDR3nt: TGTGCCAGCATCCCTACTTGCTACGAGCAGTACTTC

abundance: NA
v_gene: TRBV27
d_gene: NA
j_gene: TRBJ2-4
CDR3aa: CTSSLEGAKNIQYF
CDR3nt: TGTACCAGCAGTTTAGAAGGGGCCAAAAACATTCAGTACTTC

abundance: NA
v_gene: TRBV5-1
d_gene: NA
j_gene: TRBJ2-1
CDR3aa: CASSLAGPSHNEQFF
CDR3nt: TGCGCCAGCAGCTTGGCAGGTCCCTCCCACAATGAGCAGTTCTTC

abundance: few
v_gene: TRBV24-1
d_gene: NA
j_gene: TRBJ2-3
CDR3aa: CATSDATWADTQYF
CDR3nt: TGTGCCACCAGTGATGCGACCTGGGCAGATACGCAGTATTTT

abundance: NA
v_gene: TRBV7-9
d_gene: TRBD2
j_gene: TRBJ2-1
CDR3aa: CASTFGLAGGPGFDEQFF
CDR3nt: TGTGCCAGCACCTTCGGGCTAGCGGGAGGGCCGGGTTTCGATGAGCAGTTCTTC

abundance: few
v_gene: TRBV20-1
d_gene: TRBD1
j_gene: TRBJ1-5
CDR3aa: CSAATGTGQPQHF
CDR3nt: TGCAGTGCTGCTACAGGGACAGGGCAGCCCCAGCATTTT

abundance: NA
v_gene: TRBV6-2/TRBV6-3
d_gene: TRBD2
j_gene: TRBJ2-4
CDR3aa: CASRPTSGNAKNIQYF
CDR3nt: TGTGCCAGCAGGCCTACTAGCGGGAACGCCAAAAACATTCAGTACTTC

abundance: NA
v_gene: TRBV29-1
d_gene: TRBD1
j_gene: TRBJ1-1
CDR3aa: CSAHRGNTEAFF
CDR3nt: TGCAGCGCTCACAGGGGGAACACTGAAGCTTTCTTT

abundance: NA
v_gene: TRBV7-3
d_gene: NA
j_gene: TRBJ2-3
CDR3aa: CASSPTGTGTHTQYF
CDR3nt: TGTGCCAGCAGTCCTACCGGGACGGGCACGCATACGCAGTATTTT

abundance: few
v_gene: TRBV5-1
d_gene: NA
j_gene: TRBJ2-7
CDR3aa: CASSLEAGDSYEQYF
CDR3nt: TGCGCCAGCAGCTTGGAGGCAGGGGACTCCTACGAGCAGTACTTC

abundance: few
v_gene: TRBV10-3
d_gene: NA
j_gene: TRBJ2-7
CDR3aa: CAISERWNEQYF
CDR3nt: TGTGCCATCAGTGAGCGGTGGAACGAGCAGTACTTC

abundance: few
v_gene: TRBV4-1
d_gene: NA
j_gene: TRBJ2-5
CDR3aa: CASSQFRIETQYF
CDR3nt: TGCGCCAGCAGCCAATTTCGAATAGAGACCCAGTACTTC

abundance: few
v_gene: TRBV11-2
d_gene: NA
j_gene: TRBJ1-6
CDR3aa: CASRSGGAIPNSPLHF
CDR3nt: TGTGCCAGCAGGTCGGGGGGCGCGATACCAAATTCACCCCTCCACTTT

abundance: few
v_gene: TRBV6-5
d_gene: TRBD1
j_gene: TRBJ2-7
CDR3aa: CASSYSDRGLYEQYF
CDR3nt: TGTGCCAGCAGTTACTCGGACAGGGGGCTCTACGAGCAGTACTTC

abundance: NA
v_gene: TRBV6-4
d_gene: NA
j_gene: TRBJ1-1
CDR3aa: CASRPREGSLKAFF
CDR3nt: TGTGCCAGCAGGCCCCGCGAGGGGTCTCTTAAAGCTTTCTTT

abundance: NA
v_gene: TRBV29-1
d_gene: TRBD1
j_gene: TRBJ1-2
CDR3aa: CSVSSDRGYGYTF
CDR3nt: TGCAGCGTTTCTTCGGACAGGGGCTATGGCTACACCTTC

abundance: NA
v_gene: TRBV5-1
d_gene: NA
j_gene: TRBJ2-1
CDR3aa: CASSLGGPLRRSYNEQFF
CDR3nt: TGCGCCAGCAGCTTGGGGGGACCACTCCGAAGGTCCTACAATGAGCAGTTCTTC

abundance: few
v_gene: TRBV6-5
d_gene: NA
j_gene: TRBJ1-2
CDR3aa: CASRGPEGYTF
CDR3nt: TGTGCCAGCCGGGGACCTGAGGGCTACACCTTC

abundance: once
v_gene: TRBV20-1
d_gene: TRBD1
j_gene: TRBJ1-4
CDR3aa: CSANPRDSCEKLFF
CDR3nt: TGCAGTGCTAATCCTAGGGACAGTTGTGAAAAACTGTTTTTT

abundance: NA
v_gene: TRBV5-1
d_gene: NA
j_gene: TRBJ1-1
CDR3aa: CASSLAKGTEAFF
CDR3nt: TGCGCCAGCAGCTTGGCCAAGGGAACTGAAGCTTTCTTT

abundance: NA
v_gene: TRBV5-1
d_gene: TRBD1
j_gene: TRBJ2-3
CDR3aa: CASSYIGQGGTDTQYF
CDR3nt: TGCGCCAGCAGCTACATTGGACAGGGGGGCACAGATACGCAGTATTTT

abundance: once
v_gene: TRBV7-9
d_gene: NA
j_gene: TRBJ2-1
CDR3aa: CASSLAEGGSNEQFF
CDR3nt: TGTGCCAGCAGCTTAGCAGAGGGAGGTTCGAATGAGCAGTTCTTC

abundance: NA
v_gene: TRBV10-3
d_gene: NA
j_gene: TRBJ2-7
CDR3aa: CATEADRATYEQYF
CDR3nt: TGTGCCACCGAGGCAGACCGGGCGACCTACGAGCAGTACTTC

abundance: NA
v_gene: TRBV5-5
d_gene: NA
j_gene: TRBJ2-1
CDR3aa: CASSLGVYEQFF
CDR3nt: TGTGCCAGCAGCCTCGGTGTGTATGAGCAGTTCTTC

abundance: NA
v_gene: TRBV2
d_gene: NA
j_gene: TRBJ1-2
CDR3aa: CASSEGINYGYTF
CDR3nt: TGTGCCAGCAGTGAGGGGATTAACTATGGCTACACCTTC

abundance: NA
v_gene: TRBV6-5
d_gene: TRBD1
j_gene: TRBJ2-3
CDR3aa: CASRTGTGVTDTQYF
CDR3nt: TGTGCCAGCAGGACCGGGACAGGGGTCACAGATACGCAGTATTTT

abundance: few
v_gene: TRBV7-2
d_gene: NA
j_gene: TRBJ2-7
CDR3aa: CASSLAVGLQYEQYF
CDR3nt: TGTGCCAGCAGCTTAGCGGTAGGGCTACAGTACGAGCAGTACTTC

abundance: NA
v_gene: TRBV6-1
d_gene: NA
j_gene: TRBJ1-2
CDR3aa: CASSESGGGFYGYTF
CDR3nt: TGTGCCAGCAGTGAGTCGGGGGGCGGATTCTATGGCTACACCTTC

abundance: few
v_gene: TRBV7-2
d_gene: TRBD2
j_gene: TRBJ2-7
CDR3aa: CASSLAREAGYEQYF
CDR3nt: TGTGCCAGCAGCTTAGCGCGGGAGGCGGGTTACGAGCAGTACTTC

abundance: NA
v_gene: TRBV7-3
d_gene: NA
j_gene: TRBJ1-2
CDR3aa: CASSPSRDISGYTF
CDR3nt: TGTGCCAGCAGCCCCTCCCGGGACATCAGTGGCTACACCTTC

abundance: NA
v_gene: TRBV10-2
d_gene: TRBD2
j_gene: TRBJ2-1
CDR3aa: CASTGLAGWNEQFF
CDR3nt: TGCGCCAGCACGGGACTAGCGGGTTGGAATGAGCAGTTCTTC

abundance: NA
v_gene: TRBV28
d_gene: NA
j_gene: TRBJ1-2
CDR3aa: CASSPPGDNYGYTF
CDR3nt: TGTGCCAGCAGTCCGCCAGGGGATAACTATGGCTACACCTTC

abundance: NA
v_gene: TRBV7-9
d_gene: NA
j_gene: TRBJ2-7
CDR3aa: CASSLVGFQSSYEQYF
CDR3nt: TGTGCCAGCAGCTTAGTTGGCTTCCAGAGCTCCTACGAGCAGTACTTC

abundance: NA
v_gene: TRBV6-1
d_gene: NA
j_gene: TRBJ2-4
CDR3aa: CASSEVGNIQYF
CDR3nt: TGTGCCAGCAGTGAAGTAGGGAACATTCAGTACTTC

abundance: NA
v_gene: TRBV29-1
d_gene: NA
j_gene: TRBJ2-2
CDR3aa: CSVEVEELFF
CDR3nt: TGCAGCGTTGAAGTCGAGGAGCTGTTTTTT

abundance: NA
v_gene: TRBV29-1
d_gene: NA
j_gene: TRBJ2-1
CDR3aa: CSVEGRPQNSYNEQFF
CDR3nt: TGCAGCGTTGAAGGTCGCCCCCAGAACTCCTACAATGAGCAGTTCTTC

abundance: NA
v_gene: TRBV29-1
d_gene: TRBD1
j_gene: TRBJ2-7
CDR3aa: CSVEGTGLYEQYF
CDR3nt: TGCAGCGTTGAGGGGACAGGGCTCTACGAGCAGTACTTC

abundance: NA
v_gene: TRBV7-9
d_gene: NA
j_gene: TRBJ2-7
CDR3aa: CASSRDRILSYEQYF
CDR3nt: TGTGCCAGCAGTCGTGACAGAATACTCTCCTACGAGCAGTACTTC